This T cell receptor beta chain is drawn from a study of T-cell memory formation after mild COVID-19. Study-wide background: The two donors had largely donor-specific TCR clusters. The study's findings and limits: Pre-infection memory carried some responding clones, suggesting that cross-reactive memory joined. The study found balanced CD4/CD8 in clones contracting day 15 to 85 and a CD4+ lean in later expanders.

This clonotype has just a few counts. Its antigen is undetermined. With constant-segment primers, 5'RACE yielded cDNA libraries of TCR alpha and TCR beta that carried sample barcodes and UMIs. TCRdb passed the 5' RACE reads through MiXCR, listing each CDR3 protein once. This sample has about 600,000 distinct CDR3 sequences, with about 22% found just once. Trimming took 2 bases from V and 12 from J; bases not matched to a gene: 6. The CDR3 is made up of 15 amino acids. Germline V CDR1 and CDR2: KGHDR, SFDVKD. Sequenced sample: PBMCs or a T cell subset sorted from them (not recorded which). The rearrangement links TRBV24-1 to TRBJ2-1; 13 positions agree with TRBD2. This TCR was recovered from an adult woman who had mild COVID-19 (a few samples of this study predate the infection). Cell type and time point are not known. The CDR3 DNA sequence: TGTGCCACCAGTGATTCGGGACTAGCGGGACTAGTGCAGTTCTTC. Translating it yields CATSDSGLAGLVQFF.